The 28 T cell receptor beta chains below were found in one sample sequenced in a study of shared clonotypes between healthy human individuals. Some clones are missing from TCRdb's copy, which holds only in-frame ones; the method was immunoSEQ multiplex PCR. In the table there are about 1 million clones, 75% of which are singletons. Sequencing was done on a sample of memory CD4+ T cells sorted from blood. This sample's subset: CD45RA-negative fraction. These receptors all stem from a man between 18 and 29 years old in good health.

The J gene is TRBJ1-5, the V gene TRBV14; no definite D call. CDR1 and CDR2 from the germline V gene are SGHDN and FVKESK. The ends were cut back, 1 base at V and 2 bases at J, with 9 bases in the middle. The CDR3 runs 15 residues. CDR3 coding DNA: TGTGCCAGCAGCCAAGGCGGGAGAGGCAATCAGCCCCAGCATTTT. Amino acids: CASSQGGRGNQPQHF.

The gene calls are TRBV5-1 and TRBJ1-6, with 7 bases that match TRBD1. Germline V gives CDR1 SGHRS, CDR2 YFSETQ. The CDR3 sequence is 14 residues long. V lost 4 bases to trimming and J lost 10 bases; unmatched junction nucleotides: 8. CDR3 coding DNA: TGCGCCAGCAGCAATGGGACAGTCGGATCACCCCTCCACTTT. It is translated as CASSNGTVGSPLHF.

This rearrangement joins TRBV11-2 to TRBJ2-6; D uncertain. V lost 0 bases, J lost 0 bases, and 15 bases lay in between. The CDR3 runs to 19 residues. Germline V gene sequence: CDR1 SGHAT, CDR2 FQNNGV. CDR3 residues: CASSLEFLRRSSGANVLTF. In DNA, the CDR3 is TGTGCCAGCAGCTTAGAGTTCCTCCGGCGTAGCTCTGGGGCCAACGTCCTGACTTTC.

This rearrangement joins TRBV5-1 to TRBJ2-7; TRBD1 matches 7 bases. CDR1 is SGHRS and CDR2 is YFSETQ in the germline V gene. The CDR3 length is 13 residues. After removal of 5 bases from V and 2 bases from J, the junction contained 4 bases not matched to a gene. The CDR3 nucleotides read TGCGCCAGCAGGTTCGACAGGGCCTACGAGCAGTACTTC. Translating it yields CASRFDRAYEQYF. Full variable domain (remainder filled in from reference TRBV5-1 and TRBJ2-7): KAGVTQTPRYLIKTRGQQVTLSCSPISGHRSVSWYQQTPGQGLQFLFEYFSETQRNKGNFPGRFSGRQFSNSRSEMNVSTLELGDSALYLCASRFDRAYEQYFGPGTRLTVT.

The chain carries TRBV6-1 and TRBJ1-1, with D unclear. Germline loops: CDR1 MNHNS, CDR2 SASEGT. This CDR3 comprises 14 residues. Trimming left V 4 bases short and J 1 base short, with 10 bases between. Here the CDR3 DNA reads TGTGCCAGCAGTGTGGGCAGACAGAACACTGAAGCTTTCTTT. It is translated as CASSVGRQNTEAFF.

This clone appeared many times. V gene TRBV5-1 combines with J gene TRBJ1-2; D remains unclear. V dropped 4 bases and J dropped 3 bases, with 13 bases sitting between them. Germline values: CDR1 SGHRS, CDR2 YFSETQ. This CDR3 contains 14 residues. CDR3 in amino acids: CASSLSRVDYGYTF. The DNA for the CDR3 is TGCGCCAGCAGCCTATCAAGGGTAGACTATGGCTACACCTTC.

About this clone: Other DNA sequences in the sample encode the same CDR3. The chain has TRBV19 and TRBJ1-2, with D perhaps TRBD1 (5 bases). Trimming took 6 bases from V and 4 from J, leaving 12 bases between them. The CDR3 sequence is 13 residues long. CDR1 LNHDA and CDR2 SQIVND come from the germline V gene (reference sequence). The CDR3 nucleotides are TGTGCCAGTAGCCCCGACAGATCCTATGGCTACACCTTC. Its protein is CASSPDRSYGYTF.

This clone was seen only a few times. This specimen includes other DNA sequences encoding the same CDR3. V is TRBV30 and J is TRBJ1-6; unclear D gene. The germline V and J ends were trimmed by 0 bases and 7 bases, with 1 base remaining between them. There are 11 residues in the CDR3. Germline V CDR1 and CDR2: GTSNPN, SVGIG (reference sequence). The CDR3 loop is CAWSVNSPLHF. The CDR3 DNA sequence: TGTGCCTGGAGTGTCAATTCACCCCTCCACTTT.

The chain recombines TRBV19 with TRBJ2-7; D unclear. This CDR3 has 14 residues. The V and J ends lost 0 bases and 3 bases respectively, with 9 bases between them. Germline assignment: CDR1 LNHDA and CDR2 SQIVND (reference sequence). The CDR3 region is CASSIDRASYEQYF. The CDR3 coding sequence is TGTGCCAGTAGTATAGATAGGGCTAGCTACGAGCAGTACTTC.

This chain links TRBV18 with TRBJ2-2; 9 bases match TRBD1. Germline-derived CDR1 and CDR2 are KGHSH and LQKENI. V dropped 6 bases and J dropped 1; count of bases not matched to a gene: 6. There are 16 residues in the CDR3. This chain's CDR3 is CASSVNRGRNTGELFF. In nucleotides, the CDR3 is TGTGCCAGCTCGGTGAACAGGGGGCGGAACACCGGGGAGCTGTTTTTT.

DNA for the CDR3: TGTGCCAGCAGCCAACCGGGCGATTTACACACCTACGAGCAGTACTTC. This sequence encodes CASSQPGDLHTYEQYF. The chain recombines TRBV4-2 with TRBJ2-7; D is ambiguous. The CDR3 has 16 residues. Trimming shortened V by 2 bases and J by 2 bases, and 16 bases separated the two germline ends. The germline V gene has CDR1 LGHNA and CDR2 YNFKEQ.

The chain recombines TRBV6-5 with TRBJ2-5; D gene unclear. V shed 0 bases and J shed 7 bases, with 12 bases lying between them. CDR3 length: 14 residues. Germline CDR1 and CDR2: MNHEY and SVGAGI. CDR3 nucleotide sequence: TGTGCCAGCAGTTACTCGTTAACTGGCGGGACCCAGTACTTC. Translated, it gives CASSYSLTGGTQYF.

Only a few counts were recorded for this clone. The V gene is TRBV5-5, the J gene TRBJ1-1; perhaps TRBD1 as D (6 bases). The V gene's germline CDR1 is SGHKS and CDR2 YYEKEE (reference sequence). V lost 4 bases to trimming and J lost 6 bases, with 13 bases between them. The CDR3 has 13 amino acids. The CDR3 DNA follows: TGTGCCAGCAGCCCGCAGGGGAATCCTGAAGCTTTCTTT. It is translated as CASSPQGNPEAFF.

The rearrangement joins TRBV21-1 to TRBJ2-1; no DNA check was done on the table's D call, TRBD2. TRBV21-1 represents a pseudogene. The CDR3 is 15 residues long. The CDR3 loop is CASAPLRSAYNEQFF. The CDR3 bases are TGTGCCAGCGCCCCATTGCGTTCTGCTTACAATGAGCAGTTCTTC.

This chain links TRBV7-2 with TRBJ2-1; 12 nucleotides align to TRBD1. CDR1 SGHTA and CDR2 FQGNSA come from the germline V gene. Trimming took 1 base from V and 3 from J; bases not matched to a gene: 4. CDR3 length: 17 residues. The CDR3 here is CASSLGDRGRYYNEQFF. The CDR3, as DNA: TGTGCCAGCAGCTTAGGGGACAGGGGGCGTTACTACAATGAGCAGTTCTTC.

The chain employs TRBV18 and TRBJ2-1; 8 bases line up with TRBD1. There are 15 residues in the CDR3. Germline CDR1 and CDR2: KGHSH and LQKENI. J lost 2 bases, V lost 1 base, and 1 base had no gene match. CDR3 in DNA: TGTGCCAGCTCACCACGGGGACAGGCCTACAATGAGCAGTTCTTC. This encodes CASSPRGQAYNEQFF.

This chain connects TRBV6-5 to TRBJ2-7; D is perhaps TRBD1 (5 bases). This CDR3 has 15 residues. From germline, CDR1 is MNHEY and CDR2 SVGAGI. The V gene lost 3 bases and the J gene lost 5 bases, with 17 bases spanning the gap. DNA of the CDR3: TGTGCCAGCAGTTATATCTCAGGGCAGGGCCACGAGCAGTACTTC. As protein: CASSYISGQGHEQYF.

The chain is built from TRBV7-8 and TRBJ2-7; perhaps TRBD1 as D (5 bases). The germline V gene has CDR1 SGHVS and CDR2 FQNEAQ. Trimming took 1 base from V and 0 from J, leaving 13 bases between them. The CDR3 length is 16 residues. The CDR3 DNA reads TGTGCCAGCAGCTTAGTCACAGGAATTAGCTCCTACGAGCAGTACTTC. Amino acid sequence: CASSLVTGISSYEQYF.

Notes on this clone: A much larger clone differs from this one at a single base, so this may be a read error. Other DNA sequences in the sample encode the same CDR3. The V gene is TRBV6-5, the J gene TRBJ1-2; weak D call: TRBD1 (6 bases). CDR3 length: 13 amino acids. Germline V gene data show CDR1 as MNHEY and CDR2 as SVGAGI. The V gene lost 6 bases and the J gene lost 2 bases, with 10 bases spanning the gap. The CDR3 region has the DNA TGTGCCAGCAGCCCACAGGGAAACTATGGCTACACCTTC. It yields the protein CASSPQGNYGYTF.

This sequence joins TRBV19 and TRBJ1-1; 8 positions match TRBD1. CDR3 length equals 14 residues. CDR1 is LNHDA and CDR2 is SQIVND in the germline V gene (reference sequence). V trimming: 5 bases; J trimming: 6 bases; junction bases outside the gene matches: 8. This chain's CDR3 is CASSSPDRGPEAFF. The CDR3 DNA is TGTGCCAGTAGTTCCCCAGACAGGGGCCCTGAAGCTTTCTTT.

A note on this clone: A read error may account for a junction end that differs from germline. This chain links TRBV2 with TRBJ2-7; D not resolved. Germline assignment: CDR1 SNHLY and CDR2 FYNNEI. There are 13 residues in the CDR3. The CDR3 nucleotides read TGTGCCAGCAGTGAAGGGCGGAACTACGCGCAGTACTTC. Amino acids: CASSEGRNYAQYF.

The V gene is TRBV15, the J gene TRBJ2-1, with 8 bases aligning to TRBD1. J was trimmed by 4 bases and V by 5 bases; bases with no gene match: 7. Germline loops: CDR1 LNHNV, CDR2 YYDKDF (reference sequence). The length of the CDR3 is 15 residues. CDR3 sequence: CATSPQGQEYNEQFF. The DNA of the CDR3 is TGTGCCACCAGCCCCCAGGGACAGGAGTACAATGAGCAGTTCTTC.

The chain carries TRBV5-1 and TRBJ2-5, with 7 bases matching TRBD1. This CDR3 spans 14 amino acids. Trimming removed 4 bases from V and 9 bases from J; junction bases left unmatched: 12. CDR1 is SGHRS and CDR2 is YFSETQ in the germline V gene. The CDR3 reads CASSRDRAELSQYF. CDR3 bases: TGCGCCAGCAGCCGAGACAGGGCCGAGTTGTCCCAGTACTTC.

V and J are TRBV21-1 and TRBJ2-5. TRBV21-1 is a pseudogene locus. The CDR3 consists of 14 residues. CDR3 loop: CASSFRKGKETQYF. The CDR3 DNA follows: TGTGCCAGCAGCTTTCGGAAGGGAAAAGAGACCCAGTACTTC.

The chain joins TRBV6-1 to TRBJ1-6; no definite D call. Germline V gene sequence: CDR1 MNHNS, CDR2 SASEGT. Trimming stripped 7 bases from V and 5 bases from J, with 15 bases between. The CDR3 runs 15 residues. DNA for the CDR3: TGTGCCAGCACCTGGGTGGGTATGAATAATTCACCCCTCCACTTT. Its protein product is CASTWVGMNNSPLHF.

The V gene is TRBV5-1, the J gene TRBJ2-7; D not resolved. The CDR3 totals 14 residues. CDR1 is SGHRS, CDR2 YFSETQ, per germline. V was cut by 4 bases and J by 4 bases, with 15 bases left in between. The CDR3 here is CASSPAGFDYEQYF. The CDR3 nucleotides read TGCGCCAGCAGCCCGGCTGGGTTCGATTACGAGCAGTACTTC.

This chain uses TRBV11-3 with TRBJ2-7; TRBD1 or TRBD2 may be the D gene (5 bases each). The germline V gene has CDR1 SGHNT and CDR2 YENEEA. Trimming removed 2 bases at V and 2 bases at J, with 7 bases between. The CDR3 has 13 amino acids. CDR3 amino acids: CASSLWGTYEQYF. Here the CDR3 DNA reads TGTGCCAGCAGCTTATGGGGGACCTACGAGCAGTACTTC.

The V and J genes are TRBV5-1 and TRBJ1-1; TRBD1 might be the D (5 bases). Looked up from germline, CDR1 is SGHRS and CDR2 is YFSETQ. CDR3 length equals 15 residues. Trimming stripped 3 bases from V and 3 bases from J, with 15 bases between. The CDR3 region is CASSSQGGGYTEAFF. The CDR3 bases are TGCGCCAGCAGCTCGCAGGGAGGTGGTTACACTGAAGCTTTCTTT.